A single sample gave rise to the 9 T cell receptor beta chains below, sequenced in a study of cytomegalovirus exposure and HLA in healthy donors. The PCR ran on 60 Vbeta and 13 Jbeta primers. The assay was immunoSEQ multiplex PCR, and TCRdb's table has in-frame clones only and misses some. The data hold 30,000 to 45,000 clones, with roughly four fifths observed a single time. The sample comprised PBMCs. Source of these receptors: a woman aged 40-49 years in good health and CMV-seronegative.

The J gene is TRBJ1-6, the V gene TRBV18; possibly TRBD1 for D (5 bases). Germline CDR1 and CDR2: KGHSH and LQKENI. CDR3 length: 14 residues. Deletions cut 4 bases from V and 7 bases from J, with 11 bases between. The CDR3 is CASSHDSKNSPLHF. The CDR3 region has the DNA TGTGCCAGCTCACACGACAGTAAGAATTCACCCCTCCACTTT.

V and J are TRBV6-1 and TRBJ2-1; 9 bases line up with TRBD1. Per the germline V gene, CDR1 is MNHNS and CDR2 is SASEGT. V trimming: 4 bases; J trimming: 7 bases; junction bases outside the gene matches: 11. The CDR3 is made up of 16 amino acids. CDR3 sequence reads: CASSVFRAQGANEQFF. The CDR3 DNA follows: TGTGCCAGCAGTGTATTTCGGGCACAGGGGGCGAATGAGCAGTTCTTC.

V and J are TRBV4-2 and TRBJ2-5; the match to TRBD2 covers 9 bases. Germline trimming cut 0 bases from V and 5 bases from J; bases unmatched to any gene: 7. Germline CDR1 reads LGHNA; CDR2 reads YNFKEQ. The CDR3 spans 16 residues. CDR3 region: CASSQDGGGARETQYF. The CDR3 coding sequence is TGTGCCAGCAGCCAAGATGGCGGGGGGGCCAGGGAGACCCAGTACTTC.

This chain links TRBV11-1 with TRBJ2-2, with 12 bases aligning to TRBD2. The V and J ends lost 5 bases and 5 bases, in that order; junction bases with no gene match: 3. The germline V gene encodes CDR1 SGHAT and CDR2 FQDESV (reference sequence). The CDR3 runs to 15 residues. CDR3 in amino acids: CASSRLAGDTGELFF. The CDR3 DNA follows: TGTGCCAGCAGCCGACTAGCGGGGGATACCGGGGAGCTGTTTTTT.

This clone was counted a single time. CDR3 in DNA: TGCGCCAGCAGCTTGGTCGGGGGGGCCGGAGAGACCCAGTACTTC. This codes for CASSLVGGAGETQYF. This sequence joins TRBV5-1 and TRBJ2-5; 8 nucleotides match TRBD2. Germline CDR1 reads SGHRS; CDR2 reads YFSETQ. This CDR3 comprises 15 residues. V lost 0 bases and J lost 4; bases outside the gene matches: 5.

The chain recombines TRBV19 with TRBJ1-5; TRBD1 aligns across 8 bases. The CDR3 spans 13 residues. V lost 9 bases and J lost 6; bases outside the gene matches: 7. Germline-derived CDR1 and CDR2 are LNHDA and SQIVND (reference sequence). The DNA for the CDR3 is TGTGCCAGCCGGACAGGGCGCGCTCAGCCCCAGCATTTT. Amino acids: CASRTGRAQPQHF. Full variable domain (missing parts from reference TRBV19 and TRBJ1-5): DGGITQSPKYLFRKEGQNVTLSCEQNLNHDAMYWYRQDPGQGLRLIYYSQIVNDFQKGDIAEGYSVSREKKESFPLTVTSAQKNPTAFYLCASRTGRAQPQHFGDGTRLSIL.

The V call is TRBV7-3, the J call TRBJ2-3; D might be TRBD1 (6 bases). V was trimmed by 5 bases and J by 5 bases, leaving 11 bases between them. This CDR3 comprises 13 residues. Germline CDR1 reads SGHTA; CDR2 reads FQGTGA. The CDR3 DNA reads as TGTGCCAGCAGCCCTAAACAGGGAGATACGCAGTATTTT. Its translation: CASSPKQGDTQYF.

This chain connects TRBV27 to TRBJ2-7; D is perhaps TRBD1 (5 bases). The CDR3 covers 15 residues. The germline V gene encodes CDR1 MNHEY and CDR2 SMNVEV (reference sequence). V was cut by 2 bases and J by 4 bases, with 15 bases left in between. CDR3: CASSLGQGLKYEQYF. CDR3 nucleotides: TGTGCCAGCAGTTTAGGCCAGGGTCTGAAATACGAGCAGTACTTC.

The rearrangement links TRBV19 to TRBJ2-1; TRBD2 might be the D (6 bases). Trimming stripped 3 bases from V and 4 bases from J, with 16 bases between. This CDR3 has 16 residues. The germline V gene has CDR1 LNHDA and CDR2 SQIVND (reference sequence). The CDR3 region is CASSILGLGGYNEQFF. The CDR3 nucleotides are TGTGCCAGTAGTATCCTAGGTCTAGGAGGGTACAATGAGCAGTTCTTC. Looking up the rest from reference TRBV19 and TRBJ2-1 gives the full variable domain: DGGITQSPKYLFRKEGQNVTLSCEQNLNHDAMYWYRQDPGQGLRLIYYSQIVNDFQKGDIAEGYSVSREKKESFPLTVTSAQKNPTAFYLCASSILGLGGYNEQFFGPGTRLTVL.